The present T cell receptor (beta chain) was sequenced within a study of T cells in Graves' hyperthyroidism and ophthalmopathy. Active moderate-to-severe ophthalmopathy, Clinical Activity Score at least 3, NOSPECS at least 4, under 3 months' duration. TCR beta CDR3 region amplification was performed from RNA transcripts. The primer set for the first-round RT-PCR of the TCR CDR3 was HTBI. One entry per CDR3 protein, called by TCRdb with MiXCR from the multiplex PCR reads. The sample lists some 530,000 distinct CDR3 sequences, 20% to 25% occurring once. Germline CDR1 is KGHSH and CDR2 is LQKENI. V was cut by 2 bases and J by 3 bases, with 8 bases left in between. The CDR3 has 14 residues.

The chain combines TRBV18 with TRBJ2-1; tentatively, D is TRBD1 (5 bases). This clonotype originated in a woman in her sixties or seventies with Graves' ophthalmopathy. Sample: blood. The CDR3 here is CASSPDRDYNEQFF. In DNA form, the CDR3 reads TGTGCCAGCTCACCAGACAGAGACTACAATGAGCAGTTCTTC.